Each of the 18 T cell receptor beta chains below was sequenced from the same sample in a study of blood T cell repertoires in COVID-19. Clones were read by immunoSEQ multiplex PCR, and TCRdb kept only the in-frame ones, dropping some. This table has 200,000 to 300,000 clones, around 88% appearing once. The material sequenced was PBMCs or T cells enriched from blood (not recorded which). The receptors were gathered from a woman aged 35 to 49 with acute COVID-19.

The J gene is TRBJ2-2, the V gene TRBV13; D unclear. This CDR3 is 14 amino acids long. V lost 4 bases, J lost 1 base, and 7 bases lay in between. Germline CDR1 PRHDT, CDR2 FYEKMQ (reference sequence). The CDR3 is CASSYSQNTGELFF. CDR3 in DNA: TGTGCCAGCAGCTACTCTCAGAACACCGGGGAGCTGTTTTTT.

In DNA, the CDR3 is TGTGCCAGCAGTGACCCCGCGGGAGGAGAGACCCAGTACTTC. It is translated as CASSDPAGGETQYF. The rearrangement joins TRBV6-1 to TRBJ2-5, with 8 bases aligning to TRBD2. The CDR3 loop spans 14 amino acids. V lost 3 bases, J lost 4 bases, and 4 bases stayed unmatched. CDR1 and CDR2 from the germline V gene are MNHNS and SASEGT.

Only a few counts were recorded for this clone. The chain employs TRBV6-4 and TRBJ2-1, with TRBD2 matching over 8 bases. The J segment lost 4 bases and the V segment lost 3 bases, leaving 8 bases of the junction unmatched. CDR1 and CDR2 (germline): MRHNA, SNTAGT. This CDR3 is 16 amino acids long. As DNA, the CDR3 is TGTGCCAGCAGTGAGTCAACTAGCGGTGGGTACAATGAGCAGTTCTTC. Protein: CASSESTSGGYNEQFF.

The chain uses TRBV29-1 and TRBJ1-1; tentatively, D is TRBD1 (6 bases). CDR3 length: 13 residues. V lost 1 base and J lost 7, with 13 bases in between. Germline V lookup: CDR1 SQVTM, CDR2 ANQGSEA. Here the CDR3 DNA reads TGCAGCGTTGAAGCCGGGACAAGGGTTGAAGCTTTCTTT. Translating it yields CSVEAGTRVEAFF.

The chain links TRBV9 to TRBJ2-5, with 14 nucleotides matching TRBD2. Per the germline V gene, CDR1 is SGDLS and CDR2 is YYNGEE. With 4 bases clipped from V and 5 bases from J, the junction kept 4 bases outside the gene matches. The CDR3 totals 15 residues. CDR3 nucleotide sequence: TGTGCCAGCAGCCGGGGACTAGCGGGAGCCGAGACCCAGTACTTC. Its translation: CASSRGLAGAETQYF.

By sample share, this clone is medium-sized. In the same sample, other DNA sequences code for this CDR3. In DNA form, the CDR3 reads TGTGCCAGTAGTAACTCAGATACGCAGTATTTT. It translates to CASSNSDTQYF. The chain couples TRBV19 to TRBJ2-3, with unresolved D. V was shortened by 4 bases and J by 4 bases, with 3 bases between the two germline ends. From germline, CDR1 is LNHDA and CDR2 SQIVND (reference sequence). This CDR3 spans 11 amino acids. The full variable domain, with the rest looked up from reference TRBV19 and TRBJ2-3, is DGGITQSPKYLFRKEGQNVTLSCEQNLNHDAMYWYRQDPGQGLRLIYYSQIVNDFQKGDIAEGYSVSREKKESFPLTVTSAQKNPTAFYLCASSNSDTQYFGPGTRLTVL.

This chain links TRBV12-5 with TRBJ2-2; D call uncertain. Trimming removed 4 bases from V and 0 bases from J, with 6 bases in between. The CDR3 totals 14 residues. The germline CDR1 and CDR2 sequences are LGHNT and FRNRAP. For the CDR3, the DNA is TGTGCTAGTGGTTCCCCAACGAACACCGGGGAGCTGTTTTTT. This gives the protein CASGSPTNTGELFF.

DNA for the CDR3: TGTGCCAGCAGCCGCCGACTGGCGGGGGGCTACGAGCAGTACTTC. Translation: CASSRRLAGGYEQYF. This chain uses TRBV14 with TRBJ2-7; 8 nucleotides agree with TRBD2. This CDR3 comprises 15 residues. Germline V gene lookup returns CDR1 SGHDN and CDR2 FVKESK. Trimming at V came to 4 bases and at J to 3 bases, leaving 8 bases not matched to a gene.

Turning to this clone: A junction end diverges from the germline sequence, so it may reflect a read error. This rearrangement joins TRBV7-3 to TRBJ1-1; the D gene is possibly TRBD1 (5 bases). CDR1 is SGHTA and CDR2 is FQGTGA in the germline V gene. CDR3 length: 15 residues. For the CDR3, the DNA is TGTGCCAGCAGTTTAACAGGAGAGACGAACACTGAAGCTTTCTTT. Translating gives CASSLTGETNTEAFF.

CDR3 amino acids: CASSKRTGWDTEAFF. Written as DNA, the CDR3 is TGTGCCAGCAGCAAAAGGACAGGGTGGGACACTGAAGCTTTCTTT. The chain joins TRBV3-1 (or the pseudogene TRBV3-2) to TRBJ1-1; 8 bases line up with TRBD1. Germline CDR1 LGHDT, CDR2 YNNKEL (reference sequence). CDR3 length equals 15 residues. The J segment lost 3 bases and the V segment lost 5 bases, leaving 8 bases of the junction unmatched.

This clone was detected only a few times. Other DNA sequences in the sample encode the same CDR3. The chain uses TRBV3-1 (or the pseudogene TRBV3-2) and TRBJ2-5; D not resolved. V dropped 4 bases and J dropped 4 bases, with 4 bases sitting between them. The germline CDR1 and CDR2 sequences are LGHDT and YNNKEL (reference sequence). The CDR3 extends over 11 amino acids. CDR3 nucleotide sequence: TGTGCCAGCAGCCCAGGAGAGACCCAGTACTTC. Its translation is CASSPGETQYF.

The gene calls are TRBV6-5 and TRBJ1-5; 8 positions match TRBD1. J gave up 7 bases and V 4 bases, and 9 bases lay outside the gene matches. The CDR3 runs to 15 residues. In germline, CDR1 is MNHEY, CDR2 SVGAGI. The CDR3 bases are TGTGCCAGCAGTTCCCTAGGACAGGGACAGCAGCCCCAGCATTTT. It is translated as CASSSLGQGQQPQHF.

This rearrangement joins TRBV6-4 to TRBJ2-1; perhaps TRBD1 as D (5 bases). V was clipped by 4 bases and J by 10 bases, with 14 bases between them. Germline CDR1 is MRHNA and CDR2 is SNTAGT. This CDR3 contains 13 residues. The CDR3 is CASSAGGAWEQFF. The CDR3 DNA sequence: TGTGCCAGCAGTGCGGGTGGGGCATGGGAGCAGTTCTTC.

The sample holds one count of this clone. The gene calls are TRBV19 and TRBJ1-3; no definite D call. Deletions cut 4 bases from V and 4 bases from J, with 20 bases between. Germline CDR1 reads LNHDA; CDR2 reads SQIVND (reference sequence). The CDR3 is 17 amino acids. The CDR3 coding sequence is TGTGCCAGTAGTACACCCCCGCGGGATTGGAAAGGAAACACCATATATTTT. Translation gives CASSTPPRDWKGNTIYF.

The chain joins TRBV19 to TRBJ1-5, with 9 positions matching TRBD1. V shed 8 bases and J 6 bases; nucleotides not matched to a gene: 11. The CDR3 is 15 residues long. In germline, CDR1 is LNHDA, CDR2 SQIVND (reference sequence). The CDR3 reads CASWTGQGVGQPQHF. As DNA, the CDR3 is TGTGCCAGTTGGACGGGACAGGGAGTAGGTCAGCCCCAGCATTTT. Full variable domain (missing parts from reference TRBV19 and TRBJ1-5): DGGITQSPKYLFRKEGQNVTLSCEQNLNHDAMYWYRQDPGQGLRLIYYSQIVNDFQKGDIAEGYSVSREKKESFPLTVTSAQKNPTAFYLCASWTGQGVGQPQHFGDGTRLSIL.

This sequence joins TRBV6-1 and TRBJ1-5; the D gene is possibly TRBD1 (6 bases). This CDR3 has 15 amino acids. The V gene's germline CDR1 is MNHNS and CDR2 SASEGT. Trimming removed 1 base at V and 7 bases at J, with 14 bases between. The CDR3 reads CASSEGTATRQPQHF. The CDR3 region has the DNA TGTGCCAGCAGTGAAGGGACAGCCACGCGGCAGCCCCAGCATTTT.

V usage is TRBV5-6 and J usage is TRBJ2-7; D gene unclear. The V gene lost 3 bases and the J gene lost 7 bases, with 23 bases spanning the gap. Per the germline V gene, CDR1 is SGHDT and CDR2 is YYEEEE. The CDR3 has 16 amino acids. The CDR3 bases are TGTGCCAGCAGCTGGGTGGGTGGGCTCAGTACTCTTGAGCAGTACTTC. This encodes CASSWVGGLSTLEQYF.

The V gene is TRBV28, the J gene TRBJ2-7; no clear D gene. Germline V gives CDR1 MDHEN, CDR2 SYDVKM. The length of the CDR3 is 12 residues. With 3 bases removed from V and 2 bases from J, the gap between germline ends came to 5 bases. DNA of the CDR3: TGTGCCAGCAGTTTTATTCCCTACGAGCAGTACTTC. This sequence encodes CASSFIPYEQYF.